The next 8 T cell receptor beta chains were all read from a single sample in a study of human T cells and chemical hapten exposure. TCRdb redid the calling of the RACE reads with MiXCR, one entry per CDR3 protein. The data show some 84,000 distinct CDR3 sequences, 10% to 13% seen once. Time point in this sample: patch test 3, about 24 weeks after DPC sensitization. Noted treatment: therapeutic diphenylcyclopropenone sensitization with weekly scalp DPC. The material was whole blood, obtained in connection with sensitization to the hapten diphenylcyclopropenone (DPC). The receptors were sampled from a woman aged 45-59 years with alopecia areata. Some clones in this sample may be carry-over from other donors' samples.

This chain uses TRBV10-3 with TRBJ2-2; either TRBD1 or TRBD2 may fit D (6 bases each). V shed 3 bases and J shed 4 bases, with 15 bases lying between them. This CDR3 comprises 16 residues. Germline loops: CDR1 ENHRY, CDR2 SYGVKD. The CDR3 region has the DNA TGTGCCATCAGTGAAGGGCCGGGGGCTGGCACCGGGGAGCTGTTTTTT. Translated: CAISEGPGAGTGELFF.

This clonotype showed up many times. CDR3 residues: CSVALGVGNQPQHF. CDR3 sequence (DNA): TGCAGCGTTGCACTGGGGGTGGGCAATCAGCCCCAGCATTTT. V and J are TRBV29-1 and TRBJ1-5; a weak D match, TRBD1 (5 bases). This CDR3 is built from 14 residues. The V gene's germline CDR1 is SQVTM and CDR2 ANQGSEA. Trimming cost V 4 bases and J 2 bases, with 12 bases left between them.

This clonotype showed up many times. The V call is TRBV5-1, the J call TRBJ1-1, with 9 nucleotides matching TRBD1. J gave up 4 bases and V 4 bases, and 8 bases lay outside the gene matches. The germline V gene encodes CDR1 SGHRS and CDR2 YFSETQ. This CDR3 region has 15 residues. The CDR3 DNA reads as TGCGCCAGCAGCCTAAACAGGGGGCGCGGCACTGAAGCTTTCTTT. Encoded protein: CASSLNRGRGTEAFF.

This clonotype turned up a few times. V is TRBV6-2 or TRBV6-3 and J is TRBJ1-5; D unresolved. CDR1 MNHEY and CDR2 SVGEGT come from the germline V gene. Trimming took 1 base from V and 4 from J, leaving 8 bases between them. The CDR3 extends over 14 amino acids. The CDR3 region has the DNA TGTGCCAGCAGTTACTACGGGGAAAATCAGCCCCAGCATTTT. Translating gives CASSYYGENQPQHF.

There are a few counts of this clonotype. The V call is TRBV5-1, the J call TRBJ1-5; 8 positions agree with TRBD1. CDR1 is SGHRS, CDR2 YFSETQ, per germline. This CDR3 comprises 16 residues. The V gene end was trimmed by 4 bases and the J gene end by 4 bases; junction bases not matched to a gene: 10. The DNA for the CDR3 is TGCGCCAGCAGCCCCTACCCCGGACAGGGAAATCAGCCCCAGCATTTT. As protein: CASSPYPGQGNQPQHF.

This clonotype was seen many times. The chain joins TRBV5-4 to TRBJ2-3; TRBD2 matches at 8 bases. Trimming cost V 3 bases and J 3 bases; bases outside gene matches: 6. Germline V lookup: CDR1 SGHNT, CDR2 YYREEE (reference sequence). The CDR3 extends over 15 amino acids. CDR3 nucleotide sequence: TGTGCCAGCAGCTCGCCGGGACTAGAGACAGATACGCAGTATTTT. It yields the protein CASSSPGLETDTQYF.

This clonotype was found many times. The chain joins TRBV15 to TRBJ1-1; D gene ambiguous. V lost 0 bases and J 2 bases, leaving 10 bases between the germline ends. The length of the CDR3 is 15 residues. Germline values: CDR1 LNHNV, CDR2 YYDKDF (reference sequence). In nucleotides, the CDR3 is TGTGCCACCAGCAGAGATCGGGGAGGCAACACTGAAGCTTTCTTT. Its protein product is CATSRDRGGNTEAFF.

This clonotype was recorded at least ten times. The J gene is TRBJ2-1, the V gene TRBV20-1; possibly TRBD1 or TRBD2 for D (5 bases each). Germline CDR1 is DFQATT and CDR2 is SNEGSKA (reference sequence). The CDR3 contains 12 residues. The V end was cut by 6 bases, the J end by 7 bases, with 13 bases between. CDR3 protein: CSARGRLNEQFF. Here the CDR3 DNA reads TGCAGTGCGAGGGGCCGCCTGAATGAGCAGTTCTTC.